The 3 T cell receptor beta chains below come from one sample, sequenced in a study of shared clonotypes between healthy human individuals. Profiling relied on immunoSEQ multiplex PCR, and the TCRdb table lists in-frame clones only, not all of them. The sample gives 85,000 to 100,000 clones, about 70% of which show up once; about half is in the top ten. The material sequenced was memory CD8+ T cells sorted from blood. Subset described: CD45RO+ cells pooled with CCR7-negative TemRA cells. The source is a man aged 25 to 45 in good health.

The chain links TRBV7-9 to TRBJ2-1; 10 bases align to TRBD1. Germline CDR1 reads SEHNR; CDR2 reads FQNEAQ (reference sequence). V shed 1 base and J 0 bases; nucleotides not matched to a gene: 9. This CDR3 comprises 19 residues. CDR3 coding DNA: TGTGCCAGCAGCTTAGTGCGGACAGGGGGGTTAAGCTCCTACAATGAGCAGTTCTTC. The encoded protein is CASSLVRTGGLSSYNEQFF.

This clone was seen once. The chain employs TRBV5-8 and TRBJ2-3; weak D call: TRBD1 (6 bases). V lost 0 bases and J lost 3, with 8 bases in between. Germline CDR1 reads SGHTS; CDR2 reads YDEGEE. The CDR3 has 14 amino acids. The CDR3 spells CASSLAQGTDTQYF. CDR3 sequence (DNA): TGTGCCAGCAGCTTGGCGCAGGGGACAGATACGCAGTATTTT.

This rearrangement joins TRBV14 to TRBJ1-5, with D uncertain. This CDR3 region has 13 residues. Trimming removed 1 base from V and 7 bases from J, with 8 bases in between. Germline V gene data show CDR1 as SGHDN and CDR2 as FVKESK. The CDR3, as DNA: TGTGCCAGCAGCCAAGGATTGGAGCAGCCCCAGCATTTT. This gives the protein CASSQGLEQPQHF.